These 21 T cell receptor beta chains share one sample of origin, sequenced in a study of blood T cell repertoires in COVID-19. Generated by immunoSEQ multiplex PCR, the TCRdb table keeps only in-frame clones and is missing some. The table includes some 150,000 clones, approximately 87% detected once. Sequenced material: PBMCs or T cells enriched from blood (not recorded which). The receptor source for this set is a woman between 50 and 59 years old who had recovered from COVID-19.

CDR3 residues: CASRTGHSYEQYV. CDR3 bases: TGTGCCAGCAGGACGGGACATTCCTACGAGCAGTACGTC. V and J are TRBV6-5 and TRBJ2-7; a possible D gene is TRBD1 (6 bases). This CDR3 has 13 residues. V shed 6 bases and J shed 1 base, with 10 bases lying between them. Germline V gene data show CDR1 as MNHEY and CDR2 as SVGAGI.

This clone was seen ten or more times. This chain links TRBV19 with TRBJ2-6; no firm D call. Germline assignment: CDR1 LNHDA and CDR2 SQIVND (reference sequence). V was cut by 5 bases and J by 0 bases, with 5 bases left in between. The CDR3 has 14 amino acids. The CDR3: CASSGLSGANVLTF. In DNA form, the CDR3 reads TGTGCCAGTAGTGGCCTCTCTGGGGCCAACGTCCTGACTTTC.

J is TRBJ1-2 and V is TRBV30; 7 positions agree with TRBD1. Losses at the gene ends were 4 bases for V and 8 bases for J; bases not matched to a gene: 13. This CDR3 spans 14 amino acids. Germline assignment: CDR1 GTSNPN and CDR2 SVGIG (reference sequence). CDR3: CAWTGTAKTGGYTF. CDR3 DNA: TGTGCCTGGACCGGGACAGCAAAGACGGGAGGCTACACCTTC.

Here the CDR3 reads CAWRISNRAGELFF. The CDR3 coding sequence is TGTGCCTGGAGGATATCTAACAGGGCCGGGGAGCTGTTTTTT. V is TRBV30 and J is TRBJ2-2, with D possibly matching TRBD1 (6 bases). Trimming left V 3 bases short and J 6 bases short, with 14 bases between. Per the germline V gene, CDR1 is GTSNPN and CDR2 is SVGIG (reference sequence). This CDR3 has 14 residues.

Of note for this clone: At one of its ends the junction is not consistent with the germline gene, which may arise from a read error. This chain uses TRBV19 with TRBJ1-1; TRBD1 is a possible D gene (6 bases). Germline V gives CDR1 LNHDA, CDR2 SQIVND (reference sequence). CDR3 size: 9 residues. The CDR3 DNA sequence: TGTGCCAGCACAGGGCCCGGCGTCTTT. It specifies CASTGPGVF.

The V call is TRBV28, the J call TRBJ1-1, with 7 bases lining up with TRBD1. The CDR3 totals 14 residues. J lost 4 bases, V lost 6 bases, and 8 bases had no gene match. The germline gives CDR1 MDHEN, CDR2 SYDVKM. CDR3 in DNA: TGTGCCAGCAGGGAAGACAGGGCGGTCACTGAAGCTTTCTTT. Residues: CASREDRAVTEAFF.

This chain joins TRBV29-1 and TRBJ1-5; D is possibly TRBD1 (6 bases). V was clipped by 6 bases and J by 3 bases, with 18 bases between them. CDR3 length equals 15 residues. Germline V gene sequence: CDR1 SQVTM, CDR2 ANQGSEA. CDR3: CSVTSQGLHNQPQHF. CDR3 coding DNA: TGCAGCGTGACTTCACAGGGCCTTCACAATCAGCCCCAGCATTTT.

This clone showed up just once. The rearrangement joins TRBV28 to TRBJ1-2, with D maybe TRBD1 (5 bases). The CDR3 is 15 amino acids. The V gene lost 5 bases and the J gene lost 4 bases, with 17 bases spanning the gap. Germline CDR1 is MDHEN and CDR2 is SYDVKM. The CDR3 nucleotides read TGTGCCAGCAGTCCGCTGGAGGGGCGGACCTATGGCTACACCTTC. The encoded protein is CASSPLEGRTYGYTF.

This clone has more than one count but fewer than ten. The V gene is TRBV5-1, the J gene TRBJ1-1, with D uncertain. V lost 0 bases and J lost 0, with 3 bases in between. This CDR3 comprises 13 residues. Per the germline V gene, CDR1 is SGHRS and CDR2 is YFSETQ. The CDR3 bases are TGCGCCAGCAGCTTGGGTATGAACACTGAAGCTTTCTTT. Translating it yields CASSLGMNTEAFF.

The rearrangement uses TRBV7-6 and TRBJ1-4, with D unclear. The V end was cut by 5 bases, the J end by 0 bases, with 16 bases between. CDR1 is SGHVS, CDR2 FNYEAQ, per germline. The CDR3 has 17 amino acids. The CDR3 sequence is CASSTTSGPSTNEKLFF. The DNA of the CDR3 is TGTGCCAGCAGCACGACGTCGGGTCCCTCAACTAATGAAAAACTGTTTTTT.

The gene calls are TRBV27 and TRBJ1-1, with D possibly matching TRBD1 (5 bases). Between the trimmed V and J ends, which lost 0 bases and 2 bases, there was a span of 13 bases. The germline CDR1 and CDR2 sequences are MNHEY and SMNVEV (reference sequence). CDR3 length: 16 residues. CDR3 DNA: TGTGCCAGCAGTTTATCGACAGCGCCCACCAACACTGAAGCTTTCTTT. Translating it yields CASSLSTAPTNTEAFF.

The CDR3 loop reads CASSVRRGEFYSNQPQHF. The CDR3, as DNA: TGTGCCAGCAGTGTCAGGCGGGGCGAATTCTATAGCAATCAGCCCCAGCATTTT. This chain connects TRBV6-1 to TRBJ1-5; maybe TRBD1 (5 bases). The CDR3 runs to 18 residues. The germline V gene has CDR1 MNHNS and CDR2 SASEGT. V was pared by 4 bases and J by 0 bases, with 19 bases between.

The chain joins TRBV19 to TRBJ1-1; D not certain. Germline CDR1 is LNHDA and CDR2 is SQIVND (reference sequence). Trimming took 0 bases from V and 3 from J, leaving 8 bases between them. The CDR3 length is 14 residues. The CDR3: CASSIEVGDTEAFF. In DNA, the CDR3 is TGTGCCAGTAGTATAGAAGTGGGCGACACTGAAGCTTTCTTT.

The chain recombines TRBV4-2 with TRBJ2-5; 8 bases line up with TRBD2. The trim removed 0 bases at V and 2 bases at J, leaving 5 bases unmatched. The CDR3 runs 16 residues. Per germline, CDR1 LGHNA and CDR2 YNFKEQ. CDR3 residues: CASSQDPAGAQETQYF. CDR3 in DNA: TGTGCCAGCAGCCAAGATCCAGCGGGGGCTCAAGAGACCCAGTACTTC.

The chain carries TRBV29-1 and TRBJ1-2; TRBD1 matches 8 bases. With 6 bases clipped from V and 8 bases from J, the junction kept 8 bases outside the gene matches. The CDR3 length is 12 residues. CDR1 is SQVTM, CDR2 ANQGSEA, per germline. The CDR3: CSVPGQGGGYTF. CDR3 in DNA: TGCAGCGTCCCTGGACAGGGAGGAGGCTACACCTTC.

This clone turned up a few times. This chain connects TRBV11-2 to TRBJ2-1; D is perhaps TRBD2 (5 bases). Trimming stripped 0 bases from V and 1 base from J, with 7 bases between. CDR1 SGHAT and CDR2 FQNNGV come from the germline V gene. The CDR3 contains 15 residues. CDR3 DNA sequence: TGTGCCAGCAGCTTAGACCGGGGATCCTACAATGAGCAGTTCTTC. It encodes CASSLDRGSYNEQFF.

The chain is built from TRBV7-9 and TRBJ2-2; no clear D gene. The CDR3 loop spans 13 amino acids. Germline CDR1 and CDR2: SEHNR and FQNEAQ (reference sequence). V lost 0 bases and J lost 4, with 3 bases in between. In DNA, the CDR3 is TGTGCCAGCAGCTTAGCGGCCACCGGGGAGCTGTTTTTT. As protein: CASSLAATGELFF.

This clone turned up a few times. CDR3 sequence: CASSRQEIETQYF. The CDR3 region has the DNA TGTGCCAGCAGCCGACAAGAGATTGAGACCCAGTACTTC. The chain uses TRBV7-9 and TRBJ2-5; no firm D call. This CDR3 contains 13 residues. Germline V gives CDR1 SEHNR, CDR2 FQNEAQ (reference sequence). Trimming pared 5 bases from V and 5 bases from J, leaving 12 bases between. Together with reference TRBV7-9 and TRBJ2-5, the CDR3 gives the full variable domain: DTGVSQNPRHKITKRGQNVTFRCDPISEHNRLYWYRQTLGQGPEFLTYFQNEAQLEKSRLLSDRFSAERPKGSFSTLEIQRTEQGDSAMYLCASSRQEIETQYFGPGTRLLVL.

Regarding this clone: Compared with germline, one end of the junction differs, possibly owing to a read error. The V gene is TRBV7-9, the J gene TRBJ1-1, with no clear D. Germline assignment: CDR1 SEHNR and CDR2 FQNEAQ (reference sequence). The CDR3 sequence is 11 residues long. This CDR3 reads CASSSLRGTLF. The CDR3 DNA sequence: TGTGCCAGCAGCTCCCTTCGGGGTACGCTCTTT.

The V gene is TRBV11-3, the J gene TRBJ2-5; 10 nucleotides match TRBD2. V lost 4 bases and J lost 7; bases outside the gene matches: 9. This CDR3 has 15 residues. Per germline, CDR1 SGHNT and CDR2 YENEEA. The CDR3 loop is CASSSSGRAWGTQYF. The CDR3 region has the DNA TGTGCCAGCAGCTCTAGCGGGAGAGCCTGGGGGACCCAGTACTTC.

The rearrangement links TRBV28 to TRBJ1-5; D ambiguous. Trimming took 4 bases from V and 7 from J, leaving 23 bases between them. CDR1 and CDR2 from the germline V gene are MDHEN and SYDVKM. The CDR3 totals 17 residues. The CDR3 DNA is TGTGCCAGCAGTTCAGGACTCAATACAAACCCAGGACAGCCCCAGCATTTT. Its protein is CASSSGLNTNPGQPQHF.